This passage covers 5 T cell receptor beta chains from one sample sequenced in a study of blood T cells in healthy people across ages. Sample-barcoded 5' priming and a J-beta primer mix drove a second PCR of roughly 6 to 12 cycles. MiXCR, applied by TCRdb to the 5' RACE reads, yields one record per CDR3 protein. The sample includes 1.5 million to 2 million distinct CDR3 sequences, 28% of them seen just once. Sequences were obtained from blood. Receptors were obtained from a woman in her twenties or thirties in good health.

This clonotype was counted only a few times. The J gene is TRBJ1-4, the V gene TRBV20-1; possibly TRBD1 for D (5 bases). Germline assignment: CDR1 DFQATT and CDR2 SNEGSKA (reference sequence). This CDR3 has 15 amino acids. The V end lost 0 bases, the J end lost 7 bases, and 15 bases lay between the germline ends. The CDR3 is CSARDGRGGGEKLFF. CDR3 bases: TGCAGTGCTAGAGATGGGAGGGGCGGGGGTGAAAAACTGTTTTTT.

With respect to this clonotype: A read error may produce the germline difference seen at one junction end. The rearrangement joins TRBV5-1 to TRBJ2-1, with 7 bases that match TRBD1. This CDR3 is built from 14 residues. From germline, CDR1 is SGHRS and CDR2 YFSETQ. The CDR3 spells CACSSTGNHNEQFF. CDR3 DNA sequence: TGCGCCTGCAGCTCGACAGGGAACCACAATGAGCAGTTCTTC.

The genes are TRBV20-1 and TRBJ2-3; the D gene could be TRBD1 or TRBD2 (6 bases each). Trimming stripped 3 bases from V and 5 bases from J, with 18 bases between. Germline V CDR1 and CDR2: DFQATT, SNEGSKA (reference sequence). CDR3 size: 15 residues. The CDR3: CSASPPPGGRDTQYF. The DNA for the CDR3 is TGCAGTGCTAGTCCCCCCCCCGGGGGCAGAGATACGCAGTATTTT.

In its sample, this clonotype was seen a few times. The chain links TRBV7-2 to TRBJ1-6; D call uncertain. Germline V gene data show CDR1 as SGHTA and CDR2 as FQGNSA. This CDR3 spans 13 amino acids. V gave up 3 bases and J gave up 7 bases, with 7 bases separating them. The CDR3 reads CASSFRLNSPLHF. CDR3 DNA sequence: TGTGCCAGCAGCTTTCGGTTAAATTCACCCCTCCACTTT.

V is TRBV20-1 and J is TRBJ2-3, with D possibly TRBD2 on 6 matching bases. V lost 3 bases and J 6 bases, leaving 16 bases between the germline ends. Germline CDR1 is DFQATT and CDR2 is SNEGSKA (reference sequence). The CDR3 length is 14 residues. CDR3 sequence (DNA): TGCAGTGCTAGGTGGGCGGGGACCCGGGATACGCAGTATTTT. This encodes CSARWAGTRDTQYF.